The entry below gives a single T cell receptor (beta chain) sequence along with its context. The antigen is not known. The data stem from a study of Ad26.COV2.S vaccination and SARS-CoV-2 variants. Study context: Vaccine-arm donor from the placebo-controlled COV1001 Ad26.COV2.S trial. Study observations and caveats: Vaccinees displayed broader spike-specific TCR repertoires than placebo recipients. The TCR-based breadth and depth measures might underestimate overall T cell responses.

The sample's treatment: approximately 18 received Ad26.COV2.S at low or high dose, single or two shots; about five received placebo; per-sample allocation not given. Sampling was performed 63 days after the first vaccine or placebo injection. The ends lost 4 bases at V and 4 bases at J; junction bases unmatched: 3. The CDR3 is 13 amino acids. Germline V gene lookup returns CDR1 SGHRS and CDR2 YFSETQ. Only in-frame clones appear in the TCRdb table, and some are missing; sequencing was by immunoSEQ multiplex PCR. The repertoire holds 430,000 or so clones, with roughly 90% as singletons. The TCR originated in a person aged 18-65 years who received the Ad26.COV2.S COVID-19 vaccine or a placebo. This sample comprised peripheral blood, obtained in a trial of Ad26.COV2.S vaccine versus placebo. This sequence joins TRBV5-1 and TRBJ2-3; TRBD2 matches 7 bases. CDR3 loop: CASSHGGSDTQYF. As DNA, the CDR3 is TGCGCCAGCAGCCACGGGGGGTCAGATACGCAGTATTTT.